What follows are 27 T cell receptor beta chains derived from one specimen sequenced in a study of blood T cell repertoires in COVID-19. The method was immunoSEQ multiplex PCR; TCRdb's version includes in-frame clones alone and lacks a portion of them. Of tens of thousands of clones listed, just over 85% were seen once; the top ten hold less than 5.5%. Sample: peripheral blood. Receptors originate from a human donor in a cohort sampled during active COVID-19.

This clone has more than one count but fewer than ten. This chain links TRBV2 with TRBJ1-2; D is ambiguous. V was trimmed by 3 bases and J by 4 bases, leaving 9 bases between them. There are 13 residues in the CDR3. Looked up from germline, CDR1 is SNHLY and CDR2 is FYNNEI. CDR3 loop: CASSEGESYGYTF. CDR3 nucleotides: TGTGCCAGCAGTGAGGGAGAGAGCTATGGCTACACCTTC.

J is TRBJ2-2 and V is TRBV19, with 11 bases that match TRBD2. V shed 5 bases, J shed 4 bases, and the junction held 6 bases outside the gene matches. CDR1 is LNHDA and CDR2 is SQIVND in the germline V gene (reference sequence). This CDR3 has 16 amino acids. As DNA, the CDR3 is TGTGCCAGTAGTGTTTCTAGCGGGAGGCGCACCGGGGAGCTGTTTTTT. As protein: CASSVSSGRRTGELFF.

This clone was observed a single time. The chain recombines TRBV24-1 with TRBJ1-5, with 8 bases that match TRBD1. The CDR3 is made up of 14 amino acids. With 6 bases clipped from V and 4 bases from J, the junction kept 4 bases outside the gene matches. Germline CDR1 reads KGHDR; CDR2 reads SFDVKD. CDR3 nucleotide sequence: TGTGCCACCAGTCTCAGGGGGCCTAATCAGCCCCAGCATTTT. Translation gives CATSLRGPNQPQHF.

A single count supports this clone. The V call is TRBV5-1, the J call TRBJ2-6; 7 bases fit TRBD1. Germline trimming cut 4 bases from V and 2 bases from J; bases unmatched to any gene: 9. There are 17 residues in the CDR3. In germline, CDR1 is SGHRS, CDR2 YFSETQ. DNA for the CDR3: TGCGCCAGCAGCCCCGGGACAGCCGCTCCTGGGGCCAACGTCCTGACTTTC. Its protein is CASSPGTAAPGANVLTF.

The chain couples TRBV6-5 to TRBJ2-3; TRBD1 matches at 7 bases. The V and J ends lost 7 bases and 1 base, in that order; junction bases with no gene match: 5. The CDR3 extends over 14 amino acids. The germline gives CDR1 MNHEY, CDR2 SVGAGI. The CDR3 DNA reads as TGTGCCAGCAACAGGGGAAGGGGCACAGATACGCAGTATTTT. It is translated as CASNRGRGTDTQYF.

This clone was recorded once. This chain uses TRBV7-2 with TRBJ1-4, with 10 nucleotides matching TRBD1. Losses at the gene ends were 1 base for V and 4 bases for J; bases not matched to a gene: 3. Germline V gene lookup returns CDR1 SGHTA and CDR2 FQGNSA. The CDR3 is 16 amino acids. The CDR3: CASSLGGTGVNEKLFF. CDR3 in DNA: TGTGCCAGCAGCTTAGGGGGGACAGGGGTTAATGAAAAACTGTTTTTT.

This clone was counted only a few times. The V call is TRBV7-8, the J call TRBJ2-7, with 10 bases that match TRBD1. The V segment lost 5 bases and the J segment 6 bases; nucleotides outside the gene matches: 13. The CDR3 contains 16 residues. The germline gives CDR1 SGHVS, CDR2 FQNEAQ. CDR3 sequence reads: CASSHRTGGSYSEQYF. The CDR3, as DNA: TGTGCCAGCAGCCATAGGACAGGGGGTTCCTATTCCGAGCAGTACTTC.

This chain connects TRBV25-1 to TRBJ2-5; the D gene is possibly TRBD2 (6 bases). This CDR3 comprises 14 residues. The V gene's germline CDR1 is MGHDK and CDR2 SYGVNS. Between the trimmed V and J ends, which lost 1 base and 5 bases, there was a span of 11 bases. CDR3 sequence reads: CASSESAGLETQYF. The DNA of the CDR3 is TGTGCCAGCAGTGAATCTGCGGGGTTGGAGACCCAGTACTTC.

The genes are TRBV28 and TRBJ1-3; D is unresolved. Germline V lookup: CDR1 MDHEN, CDR2 SYDVKM. With 5 bases removed from V and 0 bases from J, the gap between germline ends came to 17 bases. The CDR3 runs 17 residues. The CDR3 loop is CASSRIGQTTSGNTIYF. The CDR3 nucleotides read TGTGCCAGCAGTCGTATTGGGCAGACTACCTCTGGAAACACCATATATTTT.

J is TRBJ2-1 and V is TRBV6-5, with 10 bases identical to TRBD2. The length of the CDR3 is 16 residues. The junction had 4 bases not matched to a gene; V was cut back by 2 bases and J by 3 bases. Germline lookup yields CDR1 MNHEY and CDR2 SVGAGI. Written as DNA, the CDR3 is TGTGCCAGCAGTTACGGGTCTAGCGGGAGCTACAATGAGCAGTTCTTC. Its protein product is CASSYGSSGSYNEQFF.

The CDR3 protein is CASSYRFEAFF. The CDR3 DNA is TGTGCCAGCAGTTATCGGTTTGAAGCTTTCTTT. The chain has TRBV6-5 and TRBJ1-1; D unresolved. The CDR3 is 11 residues long. V was pared by 3 bases and J by 7 bases, with 6 bases between. Germline V gives CDR1 MNHEY, CDR2 SVGAGI.

V and J are TRBV7-9 and TRBJ1-1; D might be TRBD1 (5 bases). The CDR3 has 14 residues. The V and J ends lost 0 bases and 1 base respectively, with 6 bases between them. Germline V CDR1 and CDR2: SEHNR, FQNEAQ (reference sequence). CDR3 region: CASSLAGGNTEAFF. CDR3 DNA: TGTGCCAGCAGCTTAGCGGGGGGGAACACTGAAGCTTTCTTT. The full variable domain, rest sourced from reference TRBV7-9 and TRBJ1-1, is DTGVSQNPRHKITKRGQNVTFRCDPISEHNRLYWYRQTLGQGPEFLTYFQNEAQLEKSRLLSDRFSAERPKGSFSTLEIQRTEQGDSAMYLCASSLAGGNTEAFFGQGTRLTVV.

The CDR3 region is CASSLGTGGNQPQHF. CDR3 nucleotides: TGTGCCAGCAGCCTTGGGACAGGGGGCAATCAGCCCCAGCATTTT. The rearrangement links TRBV3-1 (or the pseudogene TRBV3-2) to TRBJ1-5; 10 bases map to TRBD1. J was trimmed by 2 bases and V by 4 bases; bases with no gene match: 2. The germline gives CDR1 LGHDT, CDR2 YNNKEL (reference sequence). This CDR3 region has 15 residues.

V usage is TRBV21-1 and J usage is TRBJ2-7; no check of the table's D call, TRBD2, against the DNA was made. TRBV21-1 is termed a pseudogene. The CDR3 is made up of 22 amino acids. The chain's CDR3 is CASSNFNRTKTGSTPFSYEQYF. Written as DNA, the CDR3 is TGTGCCAGCAGCAATTTTAACCGAACAAAGACCGGGTCTACCCCCTTCTCCTACGAGCAGTACTTC.

In the case of this clone: Other DNA sequences in the sample encode the same CDR3. V is TRBV11-2 and J is TRBJ2-3; maybe TRBD2 (5 bases). The CDR3 consists of 14 residues. Trimming took 3 bases from V and 1 from J, leaving 8 bases between them. Looked up from germline, CDR1 is SGHAT and CDR2 is FQNNGV. CDR3 sequence: CASSLERGTDTQYF. CDR3 sequence (DNA): TGTGCCAGCAGCTTGGAGAGGGGCACAGATACGCAGTATTTT.

As to this clone: The same CDR3 can be traced to other DNA sequences in this sample. The chain combines TRBV14 with TRBJ2-1; the D gene is possibly TRBD2 (6 bases). The CDR3 loop spans 16 amino acids. Germline V gene data show CDR1 as SGHDN and CDR2 as FVKESK. V lost 1 base and J lost 1, with 11 bases in between. For the CDR3, the DNA is TGTGCCAGCAGCCAAGGCTCCGGAGGGTCCTACAATGAGCAGTTCTTC. Its protein is CASSQGSGGSYNEQFF. Supplemented by reference TRBV14 and TRBJ2-1, the full variable domain reads EAGVTQFPSHSVIEKGQTVTLRCDPISGHDNLYWYRRVMGKEIKFLLHFVKESKQDESGMPNNRFLAERTGGTYSTLKVQPAELEDSGVYFCASSQGSGGSYNEQFFGPGTRLTVL.

This chain links TRBV19 with TRBJ2-2; TRBD2 agrees at 11 bases. Germline V gene data show CDR1 as LNHDA and CDR2 as SQIVND (reference sequence). The V gene end was trimmed by 1 base and the J gene end by 5 bases; junction bases not matched to a gene: 9. The CDR3 is 18 amino acids. As DNA, the CDR3 is TGTGCCAGTAGTATAGTACTAGCGGGGGCTAAATGGACCGGGGAGCTGTTTTTT. Amino acid sequence: CASSIVLAGAKWTGELFF.

The CDR3 sequence: CASSQDSGKETQYF. CDR3 bases: TGCGCCAGCAGCCAAGATAGCGGAAAAGAGACCCAGTACTTC. The chain is built from TRBV4-3 and TRBJ2-5, with D perhaps matching TRBD2 (6 bases). CDR3 length equals 14 residues. Looked up from germline, CDR1 is LGHNA and CDR2 is YSLEER. Between the trimmed V and J ends, which lost 0 bases and 3 bases, there was a span of 8 bases.

This clone is categorized as medium-sized. The V gene is TRBV19, the J gene TRBJ2-1; D gene unclear. V was cut by 5 bases and J by 0 bases, with 11 bases left in between. The germline gives CDR1 LNHDA, CDR2 SQIVND (reference sequence). The CDR3 spans 15 residues. DNA of the CDR3: TGTGCCAGTAGTCCCGCGCATAGCTCCTACAATGAGCAGTTCTTC. This codes for CASSPAHSSYNEQFF.

The J gene is TRBJ2-7, the V gene TRBV5-1; tentative D call: TRBD2 (6 bases). The CDR3 loop spans 12 amino acids. Germline values: CDR1 SGHRS, CDR2 YFSETQ. The V end lost 2 bases, the J end lost 5 bases, and 8 bases lay between the germline ends. The CDR3 bases are TGCGCCAGCAGCTTCCGCGGGGACGAGCAGTACTTC. Amino acids: CASSFRGDEQYF.

This clone was seen a few times. The chain links TRBV15 to TRBJ2-7; the match to TRBD1 covers 7 bases. This CDR3 comprises 15 residues. J gave up 5 bases and V 4 bases, and 11 bases lay outside the gene matches. CDR1 and CDR2 from the germline V gene are LNHNV and YYDKDF (reference sequence). CDR3 in amino acids: CATSNPFRGLNEQYF. As DNA, the CDR3 is TGTGCCACCAGCAACCCATTTAGGGGGCTTAACGAGCAGTACTTC. The complete variable domain, with remaining parts taken from reference TRBV15 and TRBJ2-7, reads DAMVIQNPRYQVTQFGKPVTLSCSQTLNHNVMYWYQQKSSQAPKLLFHYYDKDFNNEADTPDNFQSRRPNTSFCFLDIRSPGLGDTAMYLCATSNPFRGLNEQYFGPGTRLTVT.

This sequence joins TRBV28 and TRBJ2-7; 7 bases align to TRBD2. V lost 6 bases, J lost 5 bases, and 13 bases stayed unmatched. The CDR3 totals 15 residues. Germline V gives CDR1 MDHEN, CDR2 SYDVKM. For the CDR3, the DNA is TGTGCCAGCAGCCTAATCGCGGGAGCGAATCACGAGCAGTACTTC. Amino acids: CASSLIAGANHEQYF.

The chain joins TRBV7-3 to TRBJ1-1; 7 positions agree with TRBD1. V lost 3 bases to trimming and J lost 0 bases; unmatched junction nucleotides: 1. CDR3 size: 14 residues. Per the germline V gene, CDR1 is SGHTA and CDR2 is FQGTGA. In DNA, the CDR3 is TGTGCCAGCAGCTTCGGGACAGTGAACACTGAAGCTTTCTTT. This translates into CASSFGTVNTEAFF.

The chain is built from TRBV28 and TRBJ1-6; 8 nucleotides line up with TRBD1. CDR1 is MDHEN, CDR2 SYDVKM, per germline. CDR3 size: 15 residues. With 7 bases clipped from V and 7 bases from J, the junction kept 9 bases outside the gene matches. CDR3 DNA: TGTGCCAGCAAAGGCAGGGGGCGCGCGAATTCACCCCTCCACTTT. As protein: CASKGRGRANSPLHF.

This chain uses TRBV18 with TRBJ2-1; TRBD2 aligns across 7 bases. CDR1 and CDR2 (germline): KGHSH, LQKENI. CDR3 size: 16 residues. V lost 3 bases, J lost 2 bases, and 7 bases stayed unmatched. In nucleotides, the CDR3 is TGTGCCAGCTCACCGTCCGGGACTACCACCTACAATGAGCAGTTCTTC. Translating it yields CASSPSGTTTYNEQFF.

This chain joins TRBV2 and TRBJ1-5; TRBD1 aligns across 9 bases. Germline V CDR1 and CDR2: SNHLY, FYNNEI. The trim removed 5 bases at V and 1 base at J, leaving 3 bases unmatched. This CDR3 contains 15 residues. This CDR3 reads CASSLQGASNQPQHF. The CDR3 coding sequence is TGTGCCAGCAGTCTACAGGGGGCGAGCAATCAGCCCCAGCATTTT.

The chain combines TRBV24-1 with TRBJ2-3; tentative D call: TRBD1 (5 bases). V was cut by 0 bases and J by 1 base, with 16 bases left in between. Germline loops: CDR1 KGHDR, CDR2 SFDVKD. This CDR3 is built from 18 residues. The CDR3 is CATSDLRGGDPRTDTQYF. The CDR3 DNA reads TGTGCCACCAGTGATTTGAGGGGTGGGGATCCCCGCACAGATACGCAGTATTTT.